The 31 T cell receptor beta chains below come from one sample, sequenced in a study. TCRdb re-analysed the RT-PCR reads in MiXCR, keeping a single row per CDR3 protein. The sample includes about 680,000 distinct CDR3 sequences, 14% of them seen just once. The specimen sequenced was memory CD4+ T cells from blood. The origin of the receptors is a female donor in good health, serving as a healthy control.

This chain links TRBV3-1 with TRBJ1-6; D call uncertain. Deletions cut 0 bases from V and 8 bases from J, with 5 bases between. The CDR3 contains 13 residues. The germline V gene encodes CDR1 LGHDT and CDR2 YNNKEL (reference sequence). DNA for the CDR3: TGTGCCAGCAGCCAAGAGGTTGATTCACCCCTCCACTTT. It specifies CASSQEVDSPLHF. Full variable domain (remainder filled in from reference TRBV3-1 and TRBJ1-6): DTAVSQTPKYLVTQMGNDKSIKCEQNLGHDTMYWYKQDSKKFLKIMFSYNNKELIINETVPNRFSPKSPDKAHLNLHINSLELGDSAVYFCASSQEVDSPLHFGNGTRLTVT.

There are many counts of this clonotype. This sequence joins TRBV6-1 and TRBJ2-2, with unresolved D. Germline values: CDR1 MNHNS, CDR2 SASEGT. The CDR3 totals 13 residues. V lost 3 bases and J lost 6, with 8 bases in between. The CDR3 DNA reads TGTGCCAGCAGTGACCAAGTGGCCGGGGAGCTGTTTTTT. Translated, it gives CASSDQVAGELFF.

This clonotype was seen many times. The chain combines TRBV29-1 with TRBJ2-3; possible D gene TRBD1, 5 bases. This CDR3 has 13 amino acids. Germline assignment: CDR1 SQVTM and CDR2 ANQGSEA. Trimming cost V 0 bases and J 6 bases, with 10 bases left between them. The CDR3 coding sequence is TGCAGCGTTGAAGAAGCGAAGGGGGATACGCAGTATTTT. Protein sequence: CSVEEAKGDTQYF.

In this sample, this clonotype turned up many times. This chain uses TRBV7-2 with TRBJ2-7; TRBD2 matches 7 bases. In germline, CDR1 is SGHTA, CDR2 FQGNSA. This CDR3 has 15 amino acids. Trimming cost V 4 bases and J 4 bases; bases outside gene matches: 10. The CDR3 reads CASSWRVGEGYEQYF. CDR3 nucleotides: TGTGCCAGCAGCTGGAGGGTAGGGGAGGGGTACGAGCAGTACTTC.

This clonotype has more than one count but fewer than ten. This chain links TRBV6-1 with TRBJ1-2, with TRBD1 matching over 7 bases. V was clipped by 2 bases and J by 7 bases; unmatched bases: 7. Per the germline V gene, CDR1 is MNHNS and CDR2 is SASEGT. The CDR3 has 14 amino acids. The CDR3 sequence is CASSELGTEGGYTF. In DNA, the CDR3 is TGTGCCAGCAGTGAATTGGGGACAGAGGGTGGCTACACCTTC.

The V call is TRBV6-2 or TRBV6-3, the J call TRBJ2-6, with a weak D call TRBD2 (6 bases). CDR1 is MNHEY, CDR2 SVGEGT, per germline. V was clipped by 6 bases and J by 2 bases, with 8 bases between them. This CDR3 comprises 14 residues. CDR3 sequence (DNA): TGTGCCAGCAGGCGGGACCCTGGGGCCAACGTCCTGACTTTC. Encoded protein: CASRRDPGANVLTF.

This chain joins TRBV4-1 and TRBJ1-3; D is ambiguous. V lost 0 bases and J lost 8, with 8 bases in between. This CDR3 comprises 13 residues. Per germline, CDR1 MGHRA and CDR2 YSYEKL. The CDR3 here is CASSQEMEDTIYF. The CDR3 region has the DNA TGCGCCAGCAGCCAAGAGATGGAGGACACCATATATTTT.

The table lists this clonotype with many counts. The genes are TRBV5-1 and TRBJ2-7; TRBD2 agrees at 8 bases. With V trimmed by 3 bases and J by 3 bases, 5 bases remained unmatched. CDR1 is SGHRS, CDR2 YFSETQ, per germline. This CDR3 is built from 14 residues. The CDR3 region is CASSSGGVNYEQYF. The DNA of the CDR3 is TGCGCCAGCAGCTCGGGGGGGGTGAACTACGAGCAGTACTTC.

In its sample, this clonotype was seen many times. The chain joins TRBV10-3 to TRBJ2-1; 9 bases fit TRBD1. The germline CDR1 and CDR2 sequences are ENHRY and SYGVKD. V gave up 3 bases and J gave up 9 bases; unmatched junction bases: 15. The CDR3 consists of 17 residues. CDR3 in DNA: TGTGCCATCAGTGACCCCTTGGGACAGGGAAAAGGGACTGAGCAGTTCTTC. Protein: CAISDPLGQGKGTEQFF.

The chain links TRBV4-3 to TRBJ2-6, with TRBD1 identical over 7 bases. Germline V gene data show CDR1 as LGHNA and CDR2 as YSLEER. CDR3 length equals 17 residues. The V and J ends lost 2 bases and 2 bases, in that order; junction bases with no gene match: 6. The CDR3 DNA follows: TGCGCCAGCAGCCAACTGAACAGGGGAGCTGGGGCCAACGTCCTGACTTTC. Translation gives CASSQLNRGAGANVLTF.

This clonotype appeared once. The chain joins TRBV5-1 to TRBJ1-5; 7 bases are shared with TRBD1. CDR1 is SGHRS, CDR2 YFSETQ, per germline. The CDR3 length is 14 residues. The ends lost 5 bases at V and 13 bases at J; junction bases unmatched: 15. CDR3 in amino acids: CASSRKGGDEKQHF. CDR3 bases: TGCGCCAGCAGTCGGAAAGGGGGCGATGAGAAACAGCATTTT.

V usage is TRBV6-5 and J usage is TRBJ2-3; the D gene is possibly TRBD2 (6 bases). The CDR3 is made up of 14 amino acids. V lost 8 bases and J lost 2, with 14 bases in between. From germline, CDR1 is MNHEY and CDR2 SVGAGI. The CDR3 sequence: CASGGSGTTDTQYF. As DNA, the CDR3 is TGTGCCAGCGGCGGTAGCGGTACCACAGATACGCAGTATTTT.

This clonotype was seen a handful of times. Here the CDR3 reads CASSISGFSNQPQHF. The CDR3 DNA reads as TGTGCCAGCAGCATATCAGGATTTAGCAATCAGCCCCAGCATTTT. V usage is TRBV7-8 and J usage is TRBJ1-5; D gene unclear. The germline V and J ends were trimmed by 5 bases and 0 bases, with 11 bases remaining between them. The CDR3 totals 15 residues. Germline V lookup: CDR1 SGHVS, CDR2 FQNEAQ.

This clonotype was seen a handful of times. The chain is built from TRBV20-1 and TRBJ2-1; a possible D gene is TRBD2 (6 bases). From germline, CDR1 is DFQATT and CDR2 SNEGSKA (reference sequence). The V gene lost 3 bases and the J gene lost 3 bases, with 15 bases spanning the gap. This CDR3 is built from 15 residues. The CDR3 reads CSARLLAALYNEQFF. DNA of the CDR3: TGCAGTGCTAGGCTACTAGCCGCGCTCTACAATGAGCAGTTCTTC.

This clonotype was picked up many times. The rearrangement uses TRBV5-1 and TRBJ2-3, with TRBD2 identical over 7 bases. This CDR3 contains 18 residues. From germline, CDR1 is SGHRS and CDR2 YFSETQ. V lost 1 base and J lost 0; bases outside the gene matches: 11. CDR3 loop: CASSLPSGSNPSTDTQYF. In DNA, the CDR3 is TGCGCCAGCAGCTTGCCTAGCGGATCAAACCCTAGCACAGATACGCAGTATTTT.

This clonotype turned up a few times. The rearrangement links TRBV20-1 to TRBJ1-5; D possibly corresponds to TRBD1 (5 bases). V shed 8 bases and J shed 3 bases, with 14 bases lying between them. The CDR3 covers 13 residues. Germline-derived CDR1 and CDR2 are DFQATT and SNEGSKA (reference sequence). The CDR3 sequence is CSPAQGSNQPQHF. The CDR3 coding sequence is TGCAGTCCCGCTCAGGGTTCCAATCAGCCCCAGCATTTT.

This clonotype was detected a few times. The chain combines TRBV20-1 with TRBJ2-7; D unclear. CDR1 and CDR2 (germline): DFQATT, SNEGSKA (reference sequence). The V and J ends lost 4 bases and 9 bases respectively, with 19 bases between them. This CDR3 is 13 amino acids long. CDR3: CSAKVPPGFWQYF. The CDR3 DNA is TGCAGTGCTAAGGTCCCACCTGGATTTTGGCAGTACTTC.

There are many counts of this clonotype. V gene TRBV15 combines with J gene TRBJ2-7; perhaps TRBD1 as D (5 bases). The CDR3 is 14 amino acids. Trimming stripped 0 bases from V and 4 bases from J, with 10 bases between. The V gene's germline CDR1 is LNHNV and CDR2 YYDKDF (reference sequence). This CDR3 reads CATSRDLQGYEQYF. The DNA of the CDR3 is TGTGCCACCAGCAGAGATCTTCAGGGATACGAGCAGTACTTC.

The rearrangement links TRBV5-1 to TRBJ2-7; TRBD2 matches at 7 bases. The V segment lost 0 bases and the J segment 4 bases; nucleotides outside the gene matches: 7. This CDR3 comprises 15 residues. From germline, CDR1 is SGHRS and CDR2 YFSETQ. Here the CDR3 DNA reads TGCGCCAGCAGCTTGGAGGTAGCGGGTTTATACGAGCAGTACTTC. Translation gives CASSLEVAGLYEQYF.

This clonotype was detected only a few times. Written as DNA, the CDR3 is TGTGCCAGCAGTTATTCCGCCCAGCCCCAGTGGGGCTATGGCTACACCTTC. This encodes CASSYSAQPQWGYGYTF. The chain joins TRBV6-5 to TRBJ1-2; no firm D call. This CDR3 is built from 17 residues. Germline CDR1 is MNHEY and CDR2 is SVGAGI. The V gene lost 3 bases and the J gene lost 4 bases, with 21 bases spanning the gap.

This clonotype was observed many times. This chain joins TRBV20-1 and TRBJ2-1; TRBD2 matches at 7 bases. V lost 5 bases, J lost 7 bases, and 11 bases stayed unmatched. CDR1 is DFQATT and CDR2 is SNEGSKA in the germline V gene (reference sequence). There are 14 residues in the CDR3. The CDR3 loop is CSAGPGGSLNEQFF. The CDR3, as DNA: TGCAGTGCTGGGCCCGGCGGGAGTCTTAATGAGCAGTTCTTC.

The sample holds a few counts of this clonotype. The gene calls are TRBV27 and TRBJ2-1; a possible D gene is TRBD1 (6 bases). The CDR3 contains 14 residues. CDR1 MNHEY and CDR2 SMNVEV come from the germline V gene (reference sequence). V lost 5 bases and J lost 9, with 17 bases in between. The CDR3 nucleotides are TGTGCCAGCAGTAGCGGCAGGGGTACAGGTGAGCAGTTCTTC. Protein sequence: CASSSGRGTGEQFF.

This chain joins TRBV9 and TRBJ1-4; D gene uncertain. V was shortened by 2 bases and J by 0 bases, with 11 bases between the two germline ends. The CDR3 length is 16 residues. Germline V CDR1 and CDR2: SGDLS, YYNGEE. The CDR3 DNA sequence: TGTGCCAGCAGCGTGGGGTTAGGAGCAACTAATGAAAAACTGTTTTTT. This translates into CASSVGLGATNEKLFF.

This clonotype was observed a few times. The CDR3 region has the DNA TGCGCCAGCAGCCCTAACTCGGGGAACACTGAAGCTTTCTTT. It codes for CASSPNSGNTEAFF. The rearrangement joins TRBV5-1 to TRBJ1-1; D gene uncertain. Per germline, CDR1 SGHRS and CDR2 YFSETQ. The CDR3 loop spans 14 amino acids. V shed 4 bases and J shed 1 base, with 11 bases lying between them.

The chain carries TRBV5-6 and TRBJ1-4; possible D gene TRBD1, 6 bases. V was shortened by 5 bases and J by 6 bases, with 17 bases between the two germline ends. The V gene's germline CDR1 is SGHDT and CDR2 YYEEEE. The CDR3 extends over 15 amino acids. CDR3 DNA sequence: TGTGCCAGCAGACGCTCGTACAGGGAAGATGAAAAACTGTTTTTT. As protein: CASRRSYREDEKLFF. Full variable domain (missing parts from reference TRBV5-6 and TRBJ1-4): DAGVTQSPTHLIKTRGQQVTLRCSPKSGHDTVSWYQQALGQGPQFIFQYYEEEERQRGNFPDRFSGHQFPNYSSELNVNALLLGDSALYLCASRRSYREDEKLFFGSGTQLSVL.

This clonotype was counted between two and nine times. The J gene is TRBJ2-3, the V gene TRBV9; 7 bases align to TRBD2. Per the germline V gene, CDR1 is SGDLS and CDR2 is YYNGEE. J lost 6 bases, V lost 3 bases, and 16 bases had no gene match. The CDR3 covers 17 residues. In DNA form, the CDR3 reads TGTGCCAGCAGCGAGACACTAGGACTAGTTGGGGTGGATACGCAGTATTTT. This sequence encodes CASSETLGLVGVDTQYF.

This clonotype was recorded at least ten times. The CDR3 here is CASSYSLAPETQYF. CDR3 coding DNA: TGTGCCAGCAGTTACTCGCTGGCCCCGGAGACCCAGTACTTC. V and J are TRBV6-5 and TRBJ2-5; the D is unclear. The CDR3 consists of 14 residues. V was shortened by 0 bases and J by 5 bases, with 10 bases between the two germline ends. CDR1 is MNHEY and CDR2 is SVGAGI in the germline V gene.

The chain joins TRBV29-1 to TRBJ2-7; tentative D call: TRBD2 (5 bases). The germline V and J ends were trimmed by 3 bases and 7 bases, with 19 bases remaining between them. Germline values: CDR1 SQVTM, CDR2 ANQGSEA. CDR3 length equals 14 residues. CDR3 DNA sequence: TGCAGCGTTGACGAGCGTCAACGGGGTGGGGAGCAGTACTTC. It is translated as CSVDERQRGGEQYF.

The chain carries TRBV5-5 and TRBJ2-7; D perhaps matches TRBD2 (6 bases). This CDR3 region has 15 residues. CDR1 is SGHKS, CDR2 YYEKEE, per germline (reference sequence). V lost 0 bases and J lost 4, with 14 bases in between. The CDR3 nucleotides read TGTGCCAGCAGCTTGGAAACGGGGGAGACGTACGAGCAGTACTTC. It specifies CASSLETGETYEQYF.

The CDR3 region has the DNA TGTGCCAGCAGCGACCGAACGGCAGCTAATGAAAAACTGTTTTTT. Residues: CASSDRTAANEKLFF. The rearrangement joins TRBV11-2 to TRBJ1-4; no clear D gene. Germline loops: CDR1 SGHAT, CDR2 FQNNGV. V lost 5 bases and J 3 bases, leaving 13 bases between the germline ends. There are 15 residues in the CDR3.

This chain joins TRBV5-1 and TRBJ1-2; a possible D gene is TRBD1 (5 bases). Trimming stripped 0 bases from V and 7 bases from J, with 10 bases between. CDR3 size: 13 residues. CDR1 SGHRS and CDR2 YFSETQ come from the germline V gene. The DNA for the CDR3 is TGCGCCAGCAGCTTGGAAGTAGGGGTTGGCTACACCTTC. It translates to CASSLEVGVGYTF.